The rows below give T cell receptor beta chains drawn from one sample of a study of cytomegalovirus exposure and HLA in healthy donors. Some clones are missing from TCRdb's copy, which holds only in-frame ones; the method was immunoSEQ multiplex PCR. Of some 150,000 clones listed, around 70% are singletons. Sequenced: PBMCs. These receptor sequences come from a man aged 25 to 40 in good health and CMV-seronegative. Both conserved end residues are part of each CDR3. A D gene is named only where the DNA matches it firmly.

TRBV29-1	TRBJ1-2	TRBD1	CSVPRGSDNYGYTF	TGCAGCGTGCCCAGGGGGTCGGACAACTATGGCTACACCTTC
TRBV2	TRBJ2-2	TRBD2	CASSVSSGGRNTGELFF	TGTGCCAGCAGTGTTAGTAGCGGGGGCCGGAACACCGGGGAGCTGTTTTTT
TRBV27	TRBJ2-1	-	CASSLDFSSYNEQFF	TGTGCCAGCAGCTTGGACTTCAGCTCCTACAATGAGCAGTTCTTC
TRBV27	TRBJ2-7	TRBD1	CASSLLQGAKYEQYF	TGTGCCAGCAGTTTACTGCAGGGGGCAAAGTACGAGCAGTACTTC
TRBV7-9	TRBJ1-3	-	CASSADISGNTIYF	TGTGCCAGCAGCGCGGACATTTCTGGAAACACCATATATTTT
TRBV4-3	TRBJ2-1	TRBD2	CASSQAGLAGGREQFF	TGCGCCAGCAGCCAGGCGGGACTAGCGGGGGGGCGAGAGCAGTTCTTC
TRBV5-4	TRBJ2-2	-	CASSLGQIGELFF	TGTGCCAGCAGCTTGGGTCAGATCGGGGAGCTGTTTTTT
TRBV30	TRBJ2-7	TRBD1	CAWSRRQGEQYF	TGTGCCTGGAGCCGAAGACAGGGCGAGCAGTACTTC
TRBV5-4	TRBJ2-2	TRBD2	CASSQERGLNTGELFF	TGTGCCAGCAGCCAAGAGCGGGGGCTGAACACCGGGGAGCTGTTTTTT
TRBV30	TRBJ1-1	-	CACYRVGNTEAFF	TGTGCCTGCTACAGGGTTGGGAACACTGAAGCTTTCTTT
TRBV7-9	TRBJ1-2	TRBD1	CASSFTGEQNGGYTF	TGTGCCAGCAGCTTTACAGGGGAACAGAACGGAGGCTACACCTTC
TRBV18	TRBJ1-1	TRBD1	CASSPNRQGASTEAFF	TGTGCCAGCTCACCCAACAGACAGGGGGCTAGCACTGAAGCTTTCTTT
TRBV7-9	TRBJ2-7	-	CASRPDGSYEQYF	TGTGCCAGCAGACCCGACGGGAGCTACGAGCAGTACTTC
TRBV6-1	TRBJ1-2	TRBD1	CASSEVRGGGYGYTF	TGTGCCAGCAGTGAAGTTAGAGGGGGCGGCTATGGCTACACCTTC
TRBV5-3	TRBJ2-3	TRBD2	CARSLGLAGSLPSTDTQYF	TGTGCCAGAAGCTTAGGACTAGCGGGGAGCCTACCTAGCACAGATACGCAGTATTTT
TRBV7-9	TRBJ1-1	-	CASSLHGAENTEAFF	TGTGCCAGCAGCTTACACGGAGCTGAGAACACTGAAGCTTTCTTT